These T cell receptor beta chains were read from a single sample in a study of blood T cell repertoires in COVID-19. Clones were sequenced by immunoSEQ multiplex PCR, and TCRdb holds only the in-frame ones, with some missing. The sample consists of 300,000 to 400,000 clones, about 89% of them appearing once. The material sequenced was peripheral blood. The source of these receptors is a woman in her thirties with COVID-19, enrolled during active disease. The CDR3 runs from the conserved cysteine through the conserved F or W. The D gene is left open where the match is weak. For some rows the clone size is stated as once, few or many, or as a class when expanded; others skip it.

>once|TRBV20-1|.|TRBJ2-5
TGCAGTGCTAGTCTTGGTGGCGCAGGGAAGACCCAGTACTTC
CSASLGGAGKTQYF
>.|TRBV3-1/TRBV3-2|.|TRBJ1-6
TGTGCCAGCAGCCAAGATTGGACTAACTCACCCCTCCACTTT
CASSQDWTNSPLHF
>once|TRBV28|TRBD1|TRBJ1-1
TGTGCCAGCGCCATCGCACAGGGGGAAGCTTTCTTT
CASAIAQGEAFF
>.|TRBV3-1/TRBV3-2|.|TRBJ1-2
TGTGCCAGCAGCCAAGTTTTTCAGGGGAACTATGGCTACACCTTC
CASSQVFQGNYGYTF
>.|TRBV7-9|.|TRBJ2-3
TGTGCCAGCAGCTTAGAAGCCGGGGTGGTTACGCAGTATTTT
CASSLEAGVVTQYF
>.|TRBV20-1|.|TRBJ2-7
TGCAGTGCTAGACAGACAGGCGAGCAGTACTTC
CSARQTGEQYF
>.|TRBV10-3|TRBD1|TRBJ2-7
TGTGCCATCAGCACAGGGGGCGGATCCTACGAGCAGTACTTC
CAISTGGGSYEQYF
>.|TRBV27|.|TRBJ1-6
TGTGCCAGCAGTACCCAACAGGGAATAGGTTCACCCCTCCACTTT
CASSTQQGIGSPLHF
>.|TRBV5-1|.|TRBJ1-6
TGCGCCAGCAGCTTGGCTGGGCAGGGTAATTCACCCCTCCACTTT
CASSLAGQGNSPLHF
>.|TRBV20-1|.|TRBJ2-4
TGCAGTGCTAGACCTGAAAACATTCAGTACTTC
CSARPENIQYF
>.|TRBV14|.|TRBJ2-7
TGTGCCAGCAGCCAAGAGGCCCCCTGGGAGACGAGCTCCTACGAGCAGTACTTC
CASSQEAPWETSSYEQYF
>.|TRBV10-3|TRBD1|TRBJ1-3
TGTGCCATCAGTGAGACGACAGGGGCAGGTGGAAACACCATATATTTT
CAISETTGAGGNTIYF
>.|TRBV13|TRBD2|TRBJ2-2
TGTGCCAGCAGCCACCAAAGACGAGGACTAGCGGGAGAGGAAACCGGGGAGCTGTTTTTT
CASSHQRRGLAGEETGELFF
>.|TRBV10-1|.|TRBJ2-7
TGCGCCAGCAGTGAAGACAGATACGAGCAGTACTTC
CASSEDRYEQYF
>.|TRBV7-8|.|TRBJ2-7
TGTGCCAGCAGCCCCCGTCGGACTGCTTACTCCTACGAGCAGTACTTC
CASSPRRTAYSYEQYF
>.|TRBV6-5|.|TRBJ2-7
TGTGCCAGCAGTCCCACAGGGAACAGAGACGAGCAGTACTTC
CASSPTGNRDEQYF
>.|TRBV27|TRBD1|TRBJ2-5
TGTGCCAGCAGGCCGACAGGGTGGGATAAGACCCAGTACTTC
CASRPTGWDKTQYF
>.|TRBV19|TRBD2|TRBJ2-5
TGTGCCAGTAGTATAGAGGGGCCGACTAGCGGGTACCAAGAGACCCAGTACTTC
CASSIEGPTSGYQETQYF
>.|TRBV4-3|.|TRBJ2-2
TGCGCCAGCAGCCAAGATAGGAGTACCGGGGAGCTGTTTTTT
CASSQDRSTGELFF